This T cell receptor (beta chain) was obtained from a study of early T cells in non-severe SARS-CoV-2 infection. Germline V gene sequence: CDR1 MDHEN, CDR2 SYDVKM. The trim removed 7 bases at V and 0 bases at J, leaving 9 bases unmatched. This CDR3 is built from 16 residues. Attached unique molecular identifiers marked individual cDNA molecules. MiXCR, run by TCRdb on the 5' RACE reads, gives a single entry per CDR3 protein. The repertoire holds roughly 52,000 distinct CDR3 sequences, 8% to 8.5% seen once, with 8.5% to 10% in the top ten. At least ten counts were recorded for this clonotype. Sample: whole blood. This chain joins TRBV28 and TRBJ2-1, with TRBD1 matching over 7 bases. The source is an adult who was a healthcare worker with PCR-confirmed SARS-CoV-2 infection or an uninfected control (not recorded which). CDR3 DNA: TGTGCCAGCACCCCCGGGACAGCAAGCTCCTACAATGAGCAGTTCTTC. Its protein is CASTPGTASSYNEQFF.